A single sample is the source of the 16 T cell receptor beta chains below, sequenced in a study of blood T cells in healthy people across ages (dated by TCRdb to about 2015). The method was 5' RACE. For sequencing, an Illumina HiSeq 2500 was employed. A second about 7 to 12 cycle PCR used a sample-barcoded 5' primer and a J-beta primer mix. Through fastp at Q25 and MiXCR, TCRdb rebuilt clones from the public reads, retaining in-frame beta chains. Rows are combined by CDR3 protein, so each entry shows the most common genes and DNA. The sample has hundreds of thousands of distinct CDR3 sequences on record, roughly two fifths of them singletons. The top ten clones comprise about 30% of the sample. The sample comprised blood. The source of these receptors is a man older than 75 in good health.

In its sample, this clonotype was seen many times. The chain links TRBV7-2 to TRBJ2-5; TRBD2 is a possible D gene (5 bases). CDR3 length: 14 amino acids. V was clipped by 5 bases and J by 4 bases, with 14 bases between them. Germline V CDR1 and CDR2: SGHTA, FQGNSA. CDR3 amino acids: CASSLGVGGETQYF. CDR3 sequence (DNA): TGTGCCAGCAGCCTGGGAGTCGGTGGAGAGACCCAGTACTTC. Full variable domain (remainder filled in from reference TRBV7-2 and TRBJ2-5): GAGVSQSPSNKVTEKGKDVELRCDPISGHTALYWYRQSLGQGLEFLIYFQGNSAPDKSGLPSDRFSAERTGGSVSTLTIQRTQQEDSAVYLCASSLGVGGETQYFGPGTRLLVL.

The chain carries TRBV6-5 and TRBJ2-5, with 9 nucleotides matching TRBD2. The tail of the sequence fits TRBJ2-7 better, so the J call may be wrong. Germline V gene sequence: CDR1 MNHEY, CDR2 SVGAGI. The CDR3 length is 14 residues. The CDR3 DNA reads TGTGCCAGCAGCCGCGGGGGGGAATCCTACGAGCAGTACTTC. Protein product: CASSRGGESYEQYF.

The chain employs TRBV18 and TRBJ2-5; 16 bases are a match to TRBD2. CDR3 length: 18 residues. Per the germline V gene, CDR1 is KGHSH and CDR2 is LQKENI. The V gene end was trimmed by 0 bases and the J gene end by 4 bases; junction bases not matched to a gene: 5. The CDR3 sequence: CASSPPGLAGGHGETQYF. The CDR3 DNA reads as TGTGCCAGCTCACCACCGGGACTAGCGGGGGGGCACGGAGAGACCCAGTACTTC. Supplemented by reference TRBV18 and TRBJ2-5, the full variable domain reads NAGVMQNPRHLVRRRGQEARLRCSPMKGHSHVYWYRQLPEEGLKFMVYLQKENIIDESGMPKERFSAEFPKEGPSILRIQQVVRGDSAAYFCASSPPGLAGGHGETQYFGPGTRLLVL.

This clonotype was seen a few times. The rearrangement joins TRBV6-2 or TRBV6-3 to TRBJ2-1; no clear D. Germline CDR1 reads MNHEY; CDR2 reads SVGEGT. This CDR3 region has 12 residues. The CDR3 DNA is TGTGCTACCATCCAAGTCGGCAATGAGCAGTTCTTC. It yields the protein CATIQVGNEQFF.

This clonotype appeared a single time. V gene TRBV5-4 combines with J gene TRBJ1-3; D possibly corresponds to TRBD1 (5 bases). V lost 0 bases and J lost 0, with 7 bases in between. The germline CDR1 and CDR2 sequences are SGHNT and YYREEE (reference sequence). The CDR3 length is 15 residues. CDR3 sequence reads: CASSLAGFSGNTIYF. CDR3 coding DNA: TGTGCCAGCAGCTTGGCAGGGTTCTCTGGAAACACCATATATTTT.

The chain uses TRBV14 and TRBJ2-7; D gene uncertain. Germline lookup yields CDR1 SGHDN and CDR2 FVKESK. Trimming removed 0 bases from V and 0 bases from J, with 9 bases in between. The CDR3 has 15 amino acids. CDR3 residues: CASSQDHLSSYEQYF. Here the CDR3 DNA reads TGTGCCAGCAGCCAAGATCACTTAAGCTCCTACGAGCAGTACTTC. Full variable domain (missing parts from reference TRBV14 and TRBJ2-7): EAGVTQFPSHSVIEKGQTVTLRCDPISGHDNLYWYRRVMGKEIKFLLHFVKESKQDESGMPNNRFLAERTGGTYSTLKVQPAELEDSGVYFCASSQDHLSSYEQYFGPGTRLTVT.

The chain couples TRBV28 to TRBJ1-2, with TRBD1 as a possible D gene (6 bases). V lost 6 bases and J lost 4, with 12 bases in between. Germline CDR1 reads MDHEN; CDR2 reads SYDVKM. CDR3 size: 13 residues. The CDR3: CASSRQDRYGYTF. The CDR3 region has the DNA TGTGCCAGCAGCCGACAGGACCGCTATGGCTACACCTTC.

A remark on this clonotype: Compared with germline, one end of the junction differs, possibly owing to a read error. The chain links TRBV18 to TRBJ1-5; 7 bases agree with TRBD1. The CDR3 sequence is 17 residues long. Germline loops: CDR1 KGHSH, CDR2 LQKENI. CDR3 sequence (DNA): TGTGCCAACTCACCCGTGTTAAACAGGGGAGGCAATCAGCCCCAGCATTTT. It yields the protein CANSPVLNRGGNQPQHF.

The rearrangement links TRBV27 to TRBJ1-2; 8 bases match TRBD1. After removal of 6 bases from V and 0 bases from J, the junction contained 9 bases not matched to a gene. CDR1 and CDR2 (germline): MNHEY, SMNVEV (reference sequence). The CDR3 totals 16 residues. This CDR3 is CASSSQGAGSNYGYTF. CDR3 DNA: TGTGCCAGCAGCTCTCAGGGGGCGGGTTCTAACTATGGCTACACCTTC.

The J gene is TRBJ2-1, the V gene TRBV21-1. TRBV21-1 is assigned pseudogene status. CDR3 length: 11 amino acids. Here the CDR3 DNA reads TGTGCCAGCAGCAGCCTGGGGGAGCAGTTCTTC. Encoded protein: CASSSLGEQFF.

This clonotype was found many times. This chain links TRBV20-1 with TRBJ2-3; tentatively, D is TRBD1 or TRBD2 (6 bases each). Deletions cut 0 bases from V and 5 bases from J, with 15 bases between. The CDR3 spans 15 residues. Germline CDR1 DFQATT, CDR2 SNEGSKA (reference sequence). In nucleotides, the CDR3 is TGCAGTGCTAGAGATCTGGGGGGCTCTAAAGATACGCAGTATTTT. This encodes CSARDLGGSKDTQYF.

V usage is TRBV7-8 and J usage is TRBJ2-3; 10 positions match TRBD1. Germline V lookup: CDR1 SGHVS, CDR2 FQNEAQ. Trimming at V came to 5 bases and at J to 5 bases, leaving 7 bases not matched to a gene. There are 15 residues in the CDR3. The DNA for the CDR3 is TGTGCCAGCAGCCCCCAGACAGGGGGCGGAGATACGCAGTATTTT. It encodes CASSPQTGGGDTQYF.

The chain combines TRBV20-1 with TRBJ2-3, with 8 bases that match TRBD2. The CDR3 runs to 13 residues. V gave up 6 bases and J gave up 6 bases; unmatched junction bases: 8. Germline CDR1 reads DFQATT; CDR2 reads SNEGSKA (reference sequence). In DNA form, the CDR3 reads TGCAGTGCCTTACTAGCGGCCAGTGATACGCAGTATTTT. Encoded protein: CSALLAASDTQYF.

The V and J genes are TRBV20-1 and TRBJ2-1, with no clear D. The germline V gene has CDR1 DFQATT and CDR2 SNEGSKA (reference sequence). This CDR3 has 14 residues. V was clipped by 3 bases and J by 0 bases, with 9 bases between them. CDR3 sequence (DNA): TGCAGTGCTAGTGGAGAAAGCTCCTACAATGAGCAGTTCTTC. Its translation: CSASGESSYNEQFF.

This clonotype was detected only a few times. This chain joins TRBV5-1 and TRBJ2-6; D assignment may be TRBD1 or TRBD2 (6 bases each). Germline values: CDR1 SGHRS, CDR2 YFSETQ. Trimming left V 1 base short and J 2 bases short, with 10 bases between. CDR3 length: 16 residues. The CDR3 DNA reads as TGCGCCAGCAGCTTGCTGGGGGGCCCTGGGGCCAACGTCCTGACTTTC. This gives the protein CASSLLGGPGANVLTF.

Details on this clonotype: The conserved phenylalanine or tryptophan is not found at the CDR3 terminus, so this likely reflects a read error. The V gene is TRBV4-2, the J gene TRBJ2-7; possible D gene TRBD2, 5 bases. Trimming pared 3 bases from V and 2 bases from J, leaving 14 bases between. The CDR3 length is 15 residues. Germline CDR1 is LGHNA and CDR2 is YNFKEQ. The CDR3 is CASSHRESQPYEQYL. The DNA of the CDR3 is TGTGCCAGCAGCCATCGGGAATCCCAACCCTACGAGCAGTACTTA.